This T cell receptor (beta chain) was profiled in a study of control samples from healthy donors and cancer patients. TCRdb keeps only in-frame clones here, not all; method: immunoSEQ multiplex PCR. The data contain some 130,000 clones, 80% to 95% of them singletons. V was cut by 3 bases and J by 9 bases, with 13 bases left in between. The CDR3 extends over 13 amino acids. Per the germline V gene, CDR1 is SGDLS and CDR2 is YYNGEE. The material sequenced was blood. The rearrangement joins TRBV9 to TRBJ2-1, with D perhaps TRBD2 (5 bases). This TCR came from a man in his forties or fifties in good health. The CDR3 DNA is TGTGCCAGCAGCGCGACCACTAGGACTGAGCAGTTCTTC. The encoded protein is CASSATTRTEQFF. Looking up the rest from reference TRBV9 and TRBJ2-1 gives the full variable domain: DSGVTQTPKHLITATGQRVTLRCSPRSGDLSVYWYQQSLDQGLQFLIQYYNGEERAKGNILERFSAQQFPDLHSELNLSSLELGDSALYFCASSATTRTEQFFGPGTRLTVL.